One sample yielded the 25 T cell receptor beta chains listed below, sequenced in a study of technical replicates of blood from several donors. Here immunoSEQ multiplex PCR was the method, and the copy in TCRdb shows in-frame clones only, minus some. Among around 58,000 clones, just under 90% were seen once, and the ten largest hold 4% to 6.5%. The source material was PBMCs. The receptors stem from a human donor in good health. Some clones in this sample may be carry-over from other donors' samples.

J is TRBJ1-1 and V is TRBV6-1, with D hard to call. The CDR3 covers 16 residues. Trimming cost V 0 bases and J 3 bases, with 14 bases left between them. Germline CDR1 and CDR2: MNHNS and SASEGT. In nucleotides, the CDR3 is TGTGCCAGCAGTGAAGCGCTCAACAGCCGATACACTGAAGCTTTCTTT. Its protein is CASSEALNSRYTEAFF.

This chain connects TRBV11-1 to TRBJ2-7, with 8 bases lining up with TRBD1. The germline V gene has CDR1 SGHAT and CDR2 FQDESV (reference sequence). The CDR3 spans 14 residues. Trimming at V came to 6 bases and at J to 4 bases, leaving 8 bases not matched to a gene. This CDR3 reads CASSTLQGEYEQYF. CDR3 coding DNA: TGTGCCAGCAGTACTCTACAGGGGGAGTACGAGCAGTACTTC.

In DNA, the CDR3 is TGCGCCAGCAGCCAGGACAGGGGACCGAACTATGGCTACACCTTC. It encodes CASSQDRGPNYGYTF. V usage is TRBV4-3 and J usage is TRBJ1-2; 9 bases match TRBD1. Trimming took 3 bases from V and 2 from J; bases not matched to a gene: 4. The CDR3 runs 15 residues. CDR1 and CDR2 from the germline V gene are LGHNA and YSLEER.

The genes are TRBV4-2 and TRBJ2-2; no reliable D call. Trimming left V 0 bases short and J 7 bases short, with 3 bases between. There are 12 residues in the CDR3. The germline V gene encodes CDR1 LGHNA and CDR2 YNFKEQ. The CDR3 sequence is CASSQDLGELFF. The CDR3 DNA reads TGTGCCAGCAGCCAAGATCTCGGGGAGCTGTTTTTT.

The chain carries TRBV6-5 and TRBJ1-1; weak D call: TRBD1 (5 bases). This CDR3 has 14 amino acids. CDR1 and CDR2 (germline): MNHEY, SVGAGI. Trimming shortened V by 6 bases and J by 5 bases, and 16 bases separated the two germline ends. CDR3 nucleotides: TGTGCCAGCAGACTCCCGGGGGAGGGAACTGAAGCTTTCTTT. Translation gives CASRLPGEGTEAFF.

This sequence joins TRBV21-1 and TRBJ2-7; the D call of TRBD2 is as the table states it, not checked on the DNA. TRBV21-1 is listed as a pseudogene. The CDR3 loop spans 18 amino acids. The CDR3 protein is CASSILPISGRISYEQYF. The CDR3 nucleotides read TGTGCCAGCAGCATATTACCTATTAGCGGGAGAATCTCCTACGAGCAGTACTTC.

V gene TRBV5-4 combines with J gene TRBJ2-7; D unresolved. CDR1 SGHNT and CDR2 YYREEE come from the germline V gene (reference sequence). The ends were cut back, 4 bases at V and 6 bases at J, with 17 bases in the middle. The CDR3 is 14 residues long. CDR3 region: CASSPPTNTGEQYF. CDR3 sequence (DNA): TGTGCCAGCAGCCCGCCGACCAACACGGGCGAGCAGTACTTC.

This sequence joins TRBV9 and TRBJ2-7; 7 nucleotides line up with TRBD2. V trimming: 0 bases; J trimming: 3 bases; junction bases outside the gene matches: 6. From germline, CDR1 is SGDLS and CDR2 YYNGEE. CDR3 size: 15 residues. The CDR3 here is CASSVDPSGLYEQYF. In DNA, the CDR3 is TGTGCCAGCAGCGTAGATCCTAGCGGACTCTACGAGCAGTACTTC.

The chain has TRBV19 and TRBJ1-1; D is perhaps TRBD1 (5 bases). This CDR3 contains 15 residues. Trimming cost V 0 bases and J 6 bases, with 14 bases left between them. CDR1 and CDR2 from the germline V gene are LNHDA and SQIVND (reference sequence). Here the CDR3 reads CASSIEGVGLAEAFF. CDR3 bases: TGTGCCAGTAGTATAGAAGGTGTGGGACTCGCTGAAGCTTTCTTT.

The CDR3 region is CASRLSGQGSDGYTF. CDR3 bases: TGTGCAAGTCGCTTAAGCGGACAGGGAAGCGATGGCTACACCTTC. The V and J genes are TRBV12-2 and TRBJ1-2; whether TRBD1, the table's D call, matches the DNA was not checked. TRBV12-2 has pseudogene status. The CDR3 has 15 amino acids.

As DNA, the CDR3 is TGTGCCAGCAGAACCGGGACACCTCTCTCTGGCTACACCTTC. Protein: CASRTGTPLSGYTF. This chain connects TRBV6-5 to TRBJ1-2; D may be TRBD1 (6 bases). This CDR3 is 14 amino acids long. The V gene's germline CDR1 is MNHEY and CDR2 SVGAGI. Trimming took 6 bases from V and 7 from J, leaving 18 bases between them.

The V call is TRBV5-1, the J call TRBJ1-6; 7 bases are a match to TRBD1. Germline CDR1 and CDR2: SGHRS and YFSETQ. Germline trimming cut 4 bases from V and 9 bases from J; bases unmatched to any gene: 4. The CDR3 runs to 13 residues. The CDR3 here is CASSRDSFSPLHF. CDR3 nucleotide sequence: TGCGCCAGCAGCAGGGACAGCTTTTCACCCCTCCACTTT.

The chain combines TRBV7-9 with TRBJ2-3, with a possible D match to TRBD2 (5 bases). The CDR3 sequence is 15 residues long. Per germline, CDR1 SEHNR and CDR2 FQNEAQ (reference sequence). The V gene lost 4 bases and the J gene lost 2 bases, with 13 bases spanning the gap. For the CDR3, the DNA is TGTGCCAGCAGCTCCGACCAGCGGACCACAGATACGCAGTATTTT. Protein sequence: CASSSDQRTTDTQYF.

V and J are TRBV9 and TRBJ2-3, with 11 bases fitting TRBD2. CDR1 and CDR2 from the germline V gene are SGDLS and YYNGEE. Unmatched junction bases numbered 3, after V lost 3 bases and J lost 3 bases. The length of the CDR3 is 15 residues. CDR3 in DNA: TGTGCCAGCAGCGAAATAGCGGGGGGGACAGATACGCAGTATTTT. Translation gives CASSEIAGGTDTQYF.

There are a few counts of this clone. V and J are TRBV7-9 and TRBJ1-3; the match to TRBD1 covers 7 bases. Trimming at V came to 11 bases and at J to 5 bases, leaving 9 bases not matched to a gene. From germline, CDR1 is SEHNR and CDR2 FQNEAQ (reference sequence). The CDR3 contains 13 residues. CDR3 coding DNA: TGTGCCTTAGGGGGGACAGCAAGAAACACCATATATTTT. Translation gives CALGGTARNTIYF.

The rearrangement joins TRBV5-1 to TRBJ1-2, with D perhaps matching TRBD1 (6 bases). Germline CDR1 reads SGHRS; CDR2 reads YFSETQ. The V end was cut by 6 bases, the J end by 8 bases, with 20 bases between. CDR3 length equals 14 residues. CDR3 sequence: CASTGGQLTMGYTF. The CDR3 coding sequence is TGCGCCAGCACCGGGGGGCAGTTAACTATGGGCTACACCTTC.

The chain is built from TRBV10-3 and TRBJ1-2, with 7 positions matching TRBD1. Germline V CDR1 and CDR2: ENHRY, SYGVKD. CDR3 length: 14 residues. After removal of 3 bases from V and 8 bases from J, the junction contained 9 bases not matched to a gene. CDR3 sequence (DNA): TGTGCCATCAGTGACCAACAGGGGTCAGGCGGCTACACCTTC. Protein: CAISDQQGSGGYTF.

The chain uses TRBV11-3 and TRBJ1-6; D ambiguous. The CDR3 sequence is 14 residues long. Germline-derived CDR1 and CDR2 are SGHNT and YENEEA. Trimming took off 5 bases at V and 4 bases at J, with 9 bases between the two ends. CDR3 sequence reads: CASSEGRYNSPLHF. In DNA form, the CDR3 reads TGTGCCAGCAGCGAGGGAAGATATAATTCACCCCTCCACTTT.

V gene TRBV7-2 combines with J gene TRBJ2-3; 11 nucleotides match TRBD2. Germline CDR1 SGHTA, CDR2 FQGNSA. This CDR3 is built from 13 residues. The CDR3 reads CATGLAGGNTQYF. The DNA for the CDR3 is TGTGCTACTGGGCTAGCGGGAGGAAATACGCAGTATTTT.

This chain connects TRBV7-8 to TRBJ2-5; D ambiguous. Germline lookup yields CDR1 SGHVS and CDR2 FQNEAQ. The CDR3 loop spans 13 amino acids. V was clipped by 2 bases and J by 2 bases, with 6 bases between them. The CDR3 here is CASSLSEQETQYF. In DNA, the CDR3 is TGTGCCAGCAGCTTAAGTGAGCAAGAGACCCAGTACTTC. Full variable domain (rest looked up from reference TRBV7-8 and TRBJ2-5): GAGVSQSPRYKVAKRGQDVALRCDPISGHVSLFWYQQALGQGPEFLTYFQNEAQLDKSGLPSDRFFAERPEGSVSTLKIQRTQQEDSAVYLCASSLSEQETQYFGPGTRLLVL.

The J gene is TRBJ2-7, the V gene TRBV5-4; 7 bases fit TRBD2. Losses at the gene ends were 0 bases for V and 0 bases for J; bases not matched to a gene: 6. The CDR3 runs 16 residues. The germline CDR1 and CDR2 sequences are SGHNT and YYREEE (reference sequence). The CDR3 spells CASSLGGGVYSYEQYF. Written as DNA, the CDR3 is TGTGCCAGCAGCTTGGGGGGGGGAGTTTACTCCTACGAGCAGTACTTC. The full variable domain, completed using reference TRBV5-4 and TRBJ2-7, is ETGVTQSPTHLIKTRGQQVTLRCSSQSGHNTVSWYQQALGQGPQFIFQYYREEENGRGNFPPRFSGLQFPNYSSELNVNALELDDSALYLCASSLGGGVYSYEQYFGPGTRLTVT.

The count of this clone is one. The rearrangement uses TRBV4-2 and TRBJ2-3, with D possibly matching TRBD1 (5 bases). Trimming stripped 1 base from V and 0 bases from J, with 8 bases between. In germline, CDR1 is LGHNA, CDR2 YNFKEQ. The CDR3 consists of 15 residues. The CDR3 coding sequence is TGTGCCAGCAGCCAAGGGACAACTAGCACAGATACGCAGTATTTT. Residues: CASSQGTTSTDTQYF.

The chain recombines TRBV6-1 with TRBJ2-7, with no clear D. The V end lost 0 bases, the J end lost 3 bases, and 15 bases lay between the germline ends. The length of the CDR3 is 16 residues. Looked up from germline, CDR1 is MNHNS and CDR2 is SASEGT. CDR3 sequence reads: CASSEAPTTTIYEQYF. CDR3 DNA: TGTGCCAGCAGTGAAGCTCCCACAACCACGATCTACGAGCAGTACTTC.

The rearrangement joins TRBV21-1 to TRBJ2-7; TRBD1 is taken as the D call from the table, unchecked against the DNA. TRBV21-1 is a recognized pseudogene. This CDR3 has 15 residues. The CDR3 reads CASSKLAGSRWEQYF. The CDR3, as DNA: TGTGCCAGCAGCAAACTCGCAGGGTCGCGGTGGGAGCAGTACTTC.

V gene TRBV7-2 combines with J gene TRBJ1-1; weak D call: TRBD1 (5 bases). From germline, CDR1 is SGHTA and CDR2 FQGNSA. Trimming pared 6 bases from V and 4 bases from J, leaving 15 bases between. The CDR3 loop spans 14 amino acids. The CDR3 DNA reads TGTGCCAGCAGGCCAGCGGGGGGGGGCACTGAAGCTTTCTTT. Translating it yields CASRPAGGGTEAFF.